Described below is a single T cell receptor beta chain sequence and its context. Its antigen is still unknown. The gene names here belong to mouse. The read finishes 1 residue shy of the CDR3 end, and the germline J gene is used to complete it. Specified time point: mouse harvest day 7 after allogeneic transplant. Tail vein injection delivered 10^7 T-cell-depleted bone marrow cells and 10^6 splenic CD5+ T cells. B6 (H2b) cells into BALB/c (H2d) mice; tissues taken at day 7 or 14. The sample originates from a study of tissue T cells after allogeneic stem cell transplantation. The CDR3 consists of 15 residues. Germline loops: CDR1 KGHTA, CDR2 FQNQQP. Study-wide results and caveats: Shared clones across patients were few; motif clustering revealed tissue-specific shared signatures. Within patients, tissue anatomy strongly shaped TCR repertoire composition.

Sequenced by immunoSEQ multiplex PCR; TCRdb stores in-frame clones only, minus some. Among some 5,300 clones, 45% to 55% were seen once, and the ten largest hold approximately 3.2%. The sequencing sample was made of skin. The TCR originated in a female BALB/c mouse given C57BL/6 T cells with graft-versus-host disease after an allogeneic hematopoietic cell transplant. This rearrangement joins TRBV23 to TRBJ2-5. The CDR3 here is CSSSQFRDVQDTQYF. CDR3 DNA, as far as it was read: TGCTCCAGCAGTCAATTCCGGGACGTCCAAGACACCCAGTAC.